The 5 T cell receptor beta chains below come from one sample, sequenced in a study of blood T cell repertoires in COVID-19. Only in-frame clones appear in the TCRdb table, and some are missing; sequencing was by immunoSEQ multiplex PCR. The repertoire holds some 250,000 clones, with around 83% as singletons. The sequencing sample was made of peripheral blood. Receptors originate from a man aged 30 to 45 who had recovered from COVID-19.

This clone occurred a few times. V usage is TRBV3-1 (or the pseudogene TRBV3-2) and J usage is TRBJ1-1; 8 positions match TRBD1. Germline V lookup: CDR1 LGHDT, CDR2 YNNKEL (reference sequence). The V gene end was trimmed by 7 bases and the J gene end by 5 bases; junction bases not matched to a gene: 12. The CDR3 is 15 residues long. CDR3 DNA sequence: TGTGCCAGCACCAAGATCACAGGGGGGCCTACTGAAGCTTTCTTT. Translation gives CASTKITGGPTEAFF.

The chain uses TRBV7-9 and TRBJ2-7, with TRBD1 matching 8 bases. This CDR3 is 14 amino acids long. V dropped 3 bases and J dropped 4; count of bases not matched to a gene: 5. Germline CDR1 SEHNR, CDR2 FQNEAQ (reference sequence). The CDR3 sequence is CASSLTGAEYEQYF. The CDR3 DNA sequence: TGTGCCAGCAGCTTGACAGGGGCGGAATACGAGCAGTACTTC.

There are a few counts of this clone. The chain has TRBV7-8 and TRBJ2-5, with TRBD1 identical over 9 bases. V trimming: 5 bases; J trimming: 3 bases; junction bases outside the gene matches: 4. Germline V gene lookup returns CDR1 SGHVS and CDR2 FQNEAQ. The CDR3 spans 14 residues. The CDR3 spells CASSPGQGKETQYF. For the CDR3, the DNA is TGTGCCAGCAGCCCAGGACAGGGGAAAGAGACCCAGTACTTC.

The chain carries TRBV15 and TRBJ1-4; D possibly corresponds to TRBD1 (5 bases). The germline CDR1 and CDR2 sequences are LNHNV and YYDKDF (reference sequence). V gave up 0 bases and J gave up 12 bases, with 20 bases separating them. The CDR3 loop spans 16 amino acids. The CDR3 loop reads CATSRDGDSPYEELFF. The CDR3, as DNA: TGTGCCACCAGCAGAGATGGAGACAGCCCTTATGAGGAACTGTTTTTT.

The rearrangement links TRBV27 to TRBJ1-1; 11 nucleotides align to TRBD1. V lost 5 bases and J lost 10; bases outside the gene matches: 9. This CDR3 region has 14 residues. The germline V gene encodes CDR1 MNHEY and CDR2 SMNVEV (reference sequence). CDR3 amino acids: CASSPLGQGARAFF. In DNA form, the CDR3 reads TGTGCCAGCAGTCCACTCGGACAGGGGGCTCGAGCTTTCTTT.